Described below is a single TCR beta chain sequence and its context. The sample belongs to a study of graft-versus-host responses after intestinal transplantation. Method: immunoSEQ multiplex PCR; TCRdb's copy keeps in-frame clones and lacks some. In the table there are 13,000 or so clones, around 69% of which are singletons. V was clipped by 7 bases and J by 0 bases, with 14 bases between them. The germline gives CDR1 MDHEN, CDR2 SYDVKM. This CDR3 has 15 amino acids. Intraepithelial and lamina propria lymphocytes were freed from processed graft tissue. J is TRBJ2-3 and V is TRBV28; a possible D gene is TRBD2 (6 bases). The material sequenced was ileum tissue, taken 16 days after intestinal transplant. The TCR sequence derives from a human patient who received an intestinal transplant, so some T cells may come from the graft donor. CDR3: CASTPSATSTDTQYF. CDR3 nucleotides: TGTGCCAGCACTCCTAGCGCCACTAGCACAGATACGCAGTATTTT.